Listed here are 32 T cell receptor beta chains from one sample, sequenced in a study of T-cell memory formation after mild COVID-19 (dated by TCRdb to the early 2020s). Library creation used 5' RACE. Data came from an Illumina NovaSeq 6000. The raw public data were reprocessed by TCRdb itself: fastp quality trimming at Q25, MiXCR clonotype calling, in-frame beta chains only. Each entry merges the rows of one CDR3 protein and shows their most common DNA and genes. Within this sample are about 270,000 distinct CDR3 sequences, with about a sixth of them counted one time only. Roughly a fifth of the sample is in the top ten clones. Sequencing was performed on PBMCs or a T cell subset sorted from them (not recorded which). These receptors were obtained from a man aged 18-30 years who had mild COVID-19 (a few samples of this study predate the infection). The sample titles of this study are shuffled in the database, so cell type and time point are left out; the donor was told from shared clones.

The gene calls are TRBV5-1 and TRBJ2-7, with a tentative D call TRBD2 (5 bases). V gave up 0 bases and J gave up 0 bases, with 13 bases separating them. Germline lookup yields CDR1 SGHRS and CDR2 YFSETQ. This CDR3 region has 16 residues. CDR3 sequence reads: CASSLAPRRSSYEQYF. CDR3 DNA: TGCGCCAGCAGCTTGGCCCCCAGGAGGAGCTCCTACGAGCAGTACTTC.

The rearrangement uses TRBV2 and TRBJ2-7, with D unresolved. The germline V gene has CDR1 SNHLY and CDR2 FYNNEI. The CDR3 length is 12 residues. Trimming took off 7 bases at V and 4 bases at J, with 11 bases between the two ends. This chain's CDR3 is CASMGGRYEQYV. The CDR3 bases are TGTGCCAGCATGGGTGGAAGATACGAGCAGTACGTC.

The CDR3 loop reads CASSFRLPQETQYF. CDR3 in DNA: TGCGCCAGCAGCTTTCGACTCCCACAAGAGACCCAGTACTTC. V usage is TRBV5-1 and J usage is TRBJ2-5; D ambiguous. The V gene's germline CDR1 is SGHRS and CDR2 YFSETQ. Deletions cut 2 bases from V and 2 bases from J, with 10 bases between. The CDR3 runs to 14 residues.

V usage is TRBV5-5 and J usage is TRBJ1-2; D gene uncertain. Trimming pared 1 base from V and 4 bases from J, leaving 11 bases between. From germline, CDR1 is SGHKS and CDR2 YYEKEE (reference sequence). The CDR3 length is 14 residues. The CDR3 spells CASSLRRESYGYTF. CDR3 DNA sequence: TGTGCCAGCAGCTTGAGGAGGGAGAGCTATGGCTACACCTTC.

J is TRBJ1-5 and V is TRBV9; D is uncertain. CDR1 is SGDLS and CDR2 is YYNGEE in the germline V gene. The V end was cut by 0 bases, the J end by 7 bases, with 8 bases between. The CDR3 extends over 13 amino acids. The chain's CDR3 is CASSVEVGQPQHF. CDR3 sequence (DNA): TGTGCCAGCAGCGTAGAGGTAGGACAGCCCCAGCATTTT. Drawing the rest from reference TRBV9 and TRBJ1-5, the complete variable domain is DSGVTQTPKHLITATGQRVTLRCSPRSGDLSVYWYQQSLDQGLQFLIQYYNGEERAKGNILERFSAQQFPDLHSELNLSSLELGDSALYFCASSVEVGQPQHFGDGTRLSIL.

This clonotype was detected only a few times. J is TRBJ2-1 and V is TRBV7-3, with TRBD2 identical over 9 bases. The CDR3 is made up of 16 amino acids. Germline CDR1 and CDR2: SGHTA and FQGTGA. V shed 2 bases, J shed 4 bases, and the junction held 6 bases outside the gene matches. The CDR3 region has the DNA TGTGCCAGCAGCTTACGCTCCAGCGGGGGGTACAATGAGCAGTTCTTC. Its translation: CASSLRSSGGYNEQFF. Full variable domain (rest looked up from reference TRBV7-3 and TRBJ2-1): GAGVSQTPSNKVTEKGKYVELRCDPISGHTALYWYRQSLGQGPEFLIYFQGTGAADDSGLPNDRFFAVRPEGSVSTLKIQRTERGDSAVYLCASSLRSSGGYNEQFFGPGTRLTVL.

This chain joins TRBV6-2 or TRBV6-3 and TRBJ2-1, with TRBD1 as a possible D gene (6 bases). V lost 10 bases and J 3 bases, leaving 19 bases between the germline ends. Germline-derived CDR1 and CDR2 are MNHEY and SVGEGT. This CDR3 has 15 residues. This CDR3 reads CATQKTGLFYNEQFF. The CDR3 bases are TGTGCCACCCAGAAAACAGGGTTGTTCTACAATGAGCAGTTCTTC.

This chain links TRBV18 with TRBJ1-4; D remains ambiguous. The CDR3 has 12 residues. Germline V gene lookup returns CDR1 KGHSH and CDR2 LQKENI. V lost 3 bases and J lost 6, with 5 bases in between. The CDR3 loop reads CASSPPDEKLFF. CDR3 sequence (DNA): TGTGCCAGCTCACCGCCCGATGAAAAACTGTTTTTT.

This clonotype has more than one count but fewer than ten. The chain combines TRBV29-1 with TRBJ2-3; D is possibly TRBD1 (6 bases). Germline CDR1 SQVTM, CDR2 ANQGSEA. Deletions cut 4 bases from V and 0 bases from J, with 35 bases between. CDR3 size: 22 residues. In DNA, the CDR3 is TGCAGCGTTGTTGTTCTGGGCTCCGAAGCGGACAGTGACTGTACTAGCACAGATACGCAGTATTTT. Protein product: CSVVVLGSEADSDCTSTDTQYF.

This clonotype was counted once. V usage is TRBV5-1 and J usage is TRBJ1-4; the D is unclear. V was pared by 4 bases and J by 8 bases, with 15 bases between. CDR3 length equals 14 residues. The germline gives CDR1 SGHRS, CDR2 YFSETQ. CDR3: CASSDPAEVEKLFF. Here the CDR3 DNA reads TGCGCCAGCAGCGACCCTGCCGAGGTAGAAAAACTGTTTTTT.

The V and J genes are TRBV5-1 and TRBJ2-1; no firm D call. The CDR3 runs to 13 residues. Deletions cut 3 bases from V and 4 bases from J, with 8 bases between. Germline lookup yields CDR1 SGHRS and CDR2 YFSETQ. In DNA form, the CDR3 reads TGCGCCAGCAGCTCCCCAGTGTACAATGAGCAGTTCTTC. Encoded protein: CASSSPVYNEQFF.

The rearrangement links TRBV11-3 to TRBJ2-4; TRBD1 matches at 8 bases. The CDR3 covers 14 residues. The junction had 5 bases not matched to a gene; V was cut back by 2 bases and J by 8 bases. Germline V gene lookup returns CDR1 SGHNT and CDR2 YENEEA. The CDR3 sequence: CASSLQGAGDIQYF. The CDR3 coding sequence is TGTGCCAGCAGCTTACAGGGGGCAGGGGACATTCAGTACTTC.

This clonotype has just a few counts. J is TRBJ2-7 and V is TRBV20-1; maybe TRBD1 (6 bases). Germline CDR1 DFQATT, CDR2 SNEGSKA (reference sequence). Trimming shortened V by 3 bases and J by 1 base, and 19 bases separated the two germline ends. There are 16 residues in the CDR3. The CDR3 coding sequence is TGCAGTGCTAGGTATAACTTAGGGGGAGCGTCCTACGAGCAGTACTTC. It yields the protein CSARYNLGGASYEQYF.

This clonotype was found a few times. The rearrangement links TRBV30 to TRBJ2-3; 9 bases are a match to TRBD2. Germline V gives CDR1 GTSNPN, CDR2 SVGIG (reference sequence). V shed 2 bases, J shed 5 bases, and the junction held 11 bases outside the gene matches. The CDR3 length is 16 residues. CDR3 loop: CAWSTVSLAGKDTQYF. The DNA for the CDR3 is TGTGCCTGGAGTACGGTGTCGCTAGCGGGGAAAGATACGCAGTATTTT.

This clonotype was counted a few times. V usage is TRBV10-2 and J usage is TRBJ2-7; D gene uncertain. The germline V gene has CDR1 WSHSY and CDR2 SAAADI. The CDR3 contains 11 residues. V gave up 3 bases and J gave up 3 bases, with 3 bases separating them. The DNA of the CDR3 is TGCGCCAGCAGTGACAGCTACGAGCAGTACGTC. Its translation: CASSDSYEQYV.

This clonotype was seen at least ten times. The J gene is TRBJ2-7, the V gene TRBV7-9; 10 bases align to TRBD1. The CDR3 spans 13 residues. In germline, CDR1 is SEHNR, CDR2 FQNEAQ (reference sequence). V shed 6 bases and J 4 bases; nucleotides not matched to a gene: 3. The CDR3 DNA reads as TGTGCCAGCAGAGGACAGGGGGATTACGAGCAGTACTTC. Encoded protein: CASRGQGDYEQYF.

The sample holds a few counts of this clonotype. This chain connects TRBV2 to TRBJ2-7, with 10 bases lining up with TRBD1. With V trimmed by 7 bases and J by 2 bases, 2 bases remained unmatched. The CDR3 totals 13 residues. Germline V gene data show CDR1 as SNHLY and CDR2 as FYNNEI. CDR3 bases: TGTGCCAGCACTGGGACAGGGGCCTACGAGCAGTACTTC. Translation: CASTGTGAYEQYF.

This clonotype was counted only a few times. This rearrangement joins TRBV6-5 to TRBJ2-7, with D perhaps assigned TRBD1 or TRBD2 (7 bases each). Between the trimmed V and J ends, which lost 0 bases and 4 bases, there was a span of 13 bases. The CDR3 length is 15 residues. Germline CDR1 and CDR2: MNHEY and SVGAGI. The CDR3 sequence is CASSYSGGGRYEQYF. CDR3 nucleotides: TGTGCCAGCAGTTACTCGGGAGGGGGCAGGTACGAGCAGTACTTC.

This clonotype was observed many times. The gene calls are TRBV7-9 and TRBJ1-4; 12 nucleotides align to TRBD1. Per the germline V gene, CDR1 is SEHNR and CDR2 is FQNEAQ (reference sequence). The CDR3 contains 15 residues. V was clipped by 3 bases and J by 8 bases; unmatched bases: 4. The CDR3 loop is CASSFPGTGGEKLFF. DNA of the CDR3: TGTGCCAGCAGCTTTCCCGGGACAGGGGGCGAAAAACTGTTTTTT.

This clonotype was counted a few times. The gene calls are TRBV7-2 and TRBJ2-7; a possible D gene is TRBD1 (6 bases). From germline, CDR1 is SGHTA and CDR2 FQGNSA. CDR3 length: 13 residues. Trimming took off 6 bases at V and 6 bases at J, with 15 bases between the two ends. CDR3 sequence: CASRRTAKGEQYF. Written as DNA, the CDR3 is TGTGCCAGCAGACGGACAGCTAAAGGCGAGCAGTACTTC.

This clonotype was recorded only once. The V call is TRBV4-1, the J call TRBJ2-3; 13 positions match TRBD2. V lost 4 bases and J lost 1; bases outside the gene matches: 5. CDR1 and CDR2 from the germline V gene are MGHRA and YSYEKL. The CDR3 is made up of 17 amino acids. The DNA for the CDR3 is TGCGCCAGCAGCCTCCATGGACTAGCGGGGGGCACAGATACGCAGTATTTT. Its protein is CASSLHGLAGGTDTQYF.

This clonotype has just a few counts. The rearrangement links TRBV30 to TRBJ1-2, with D possibly being TRBD1 (6 bases). Germline CDR1 is GTSNPN and CDR2 is SVGIG (reference sequence). The CDR3 covers 12 residues. The V and J ends lost 4 bases and 8 bases respectively, with 14 bases between them. In nucleotides, the CDR3 is TGTGCCTGGACTCCCGGGGGGCAGGGCTACACCTTC. As protein: CAWTPGGQGYTF.

This chain connects TRBV5-1 to TRBJ2-3, with 8 bases that match TRBD1. Losses at the gene ends were 7 bases for V and 6 bases for J; bases not matched to a gene: 13. The germline CDR1 and CDR2 sequences are SGHRS and YFSETQ. This CDR3 is built from 15 residues. CDR3 protein: CASSGQGQSMDTQYF. As DNA, the CDR3 is TGCGCCAGCTCTGGACAGGGACAGTCAATGGATACGCAGTATTTT.

Only a few counts were recorded for this clonotype. The V call is TRBV6-2 or TRBV6-3, the J call TRBJ1-5, with TRBD1 identical over 9 bases. Germline V CDR1 and CDR2: MNHEY, SVGEGT. The CDR3 length is 14 residues. V lost 6 bases, J lost 7 bases, and 7 bases stayed unmatched. DNA of the CDR3: TGTGCCAGCAGCCGGACAGGGGAACCCCAGCCCCAGCATTTT. It translates to CASSRTGEPQPQHF.

This sequence joins TRBV4-2 and TRBJ2-2, with unresolved D. Between the trimmed V and J ends, which lost 2 bases and 0 bases, there was a span of 19 bases. This CDR3 is built from 19 residues. From germline, CDR1 is LGHNA and CDR2 YNFKEQ. The CDR3 nucleotides are TGTGCCAGCAGCCAATCGGCCCTTACATCTCTCGCGAACACCGGGGAGCTGTTTTTT. Its translation: CASSQSALTSLANTGELFF.

The chain employs TRBV28 and TRBJ2-7; 7 bases match TRBD1. The ends lost 7 bases at V and 3 bases at J; junction bases unmatched: 9. This CDR3 spans 14 amino acids. Germline V gene data show CDR1 as MDHEN and CDR2 as SYDVKM. The CDR3 nucleotides read TGTGCCAGCACCCCGGGGACAGCTGTCTACGAGCAGTACGTC. Residues: CASTPGTAVYEQYV.

The chain has TRBV10-3 and TRBJ2-6; D possibly matches TRBD1 or TRBD2 (5 bases each). This CDR3 contains 17 residues. V was shortened by 2 bases and J by 4 bases, with 15 bases between the two germline ends. Germline loops: CDR1 ENHRY, CDR2 SYGVKD. CDR3: CAISEDAKGTGANVLTF. CDR3 in DNA: TGTGCCATCAGTGAGGACGCGAAGGGGACCGGGGCCAACGTCCTGACTTTC.

V usage is TRBV2 and J usage is TRBJ2-1; 7 nucleotides align to TRBD2. V dropped 8 bases and J dropped 8; count of bases not matched to a gene: 12. The CDR3 is 14 residues long. Germline loops: CDR1 SNHLY, CDR2 FYNNEI. CDR3 loop: CASPRGTTGYEQFF. The CDR3 bases are TGTGCCAGCCCGCGGGGGACTACCGGGTATGAGCAGTTCTTC.

CDR3 sequence: CASSLGRSNEQFF. CDR3 bases: TGTGCCAGCAGCTTAGGGCGGAGCAATGAGCAGTTCTTC. The chain joins TRBV11-2 to TRBJ2-1; D is undetermined. In germline, CDR1 is SGHAT, CDR2 FQNNGV. CDR3 length: 13 residues. Trimming shortened V by 1 base and J by 6 bases, and 7 bases separated the two germline ends.

The chain couples TRBV7-2 to TRBJ2-1; 11 positions match TRBD2. The length of the CDR3 is 16 residues. V shed 5 bases and J 4 bases; nucleotides not matched to a gene: 7. Looked up from germline, CDR1 is SGHTA and CDR2 is FQGNSA. The CDR3 protein is CASSTLAGGPYNEQFF. DNA of the CDR3: TGTGCCAGCAGCACTTTAGCGGGGGGGCCTTACAATGAGCAGTTCTTC.

The table lists this clonotype with a few counts. This rearrangement joins TRBV7-2 to TRBJ2-3; D uncertain. CDR3 length: 12 amino acids. With 5 bases removed from V and 6 bases from J, the gap between germline ends came to 9 bases. Germline V gene lookup returns CDR1 SGHTA and CDR2 FQGNSA. The CDR3 region has the DNA TGTGCCAGCAGCCCGCCGCCCGATACGCAGTATTTT. This codes for CASSPPPDTQYF.

This clonotype was picked up a small number of times. This chain uses TRBV9 with TRBJ2-5; a possible D gene is TRBD2 (6 bases). The germline gives CDR1 SGDLS, CDR2 YYNGEE. This CDR3 region has 13 residues. Trimming stripped 3 bases from V and 1 base from J, with 7 bases between. Written as DNA, the CDR3 is TGTGCCAGCAGCGATAGCGGCCAAGAGACCCAGTACTTC. Protein: CASSDSGQETQYF.